This T cell receptor beta chain was found in a study of tumor-infiltrating lymphocytes in primary liver carcinoma (dated by TCRdb to about 2017). Some background on the complete study: Of the five patients, three men and two women aged 30 to 69 years, four had hepatocellular carcinoma and one had combined HCC and intrahepatic cholangiocarcinoma. The five patients had tumors staged T1-T3 N0M0, with maximum diameters ranging from 4.2 to 10 cm. Each sample produced about 3.5 to 7.13 million productive TCRbeta reads, and read depth showed no significant difference between tissue types. For each liver tumor, the study sampled five regions along with adjacent normal tissue and blood, and applied TCRbeta repertoire sequencing, expression microarrays and whole-exome sequencing. A total of some 35 specimens from 5 patients underwent TCRbeta repertoire sequencing, comprising 25 or so tumor regions, 5 adjacent noncancerous liver tissues and 5 peripheral blood samples. To link TCRbeta repertoire diversity to the local molecular phenotype, the 25 to 30 tumor region samples were profiled with Agilent mRNA microarrays. High reproducibility was observed for the technical replicate repertoires, with mean shared-clone rates roughly 0.87 and correlation coefficients above 0.95.

As for this clonotype: The target of this receptor is not known. One end of the junction does not line up with germline, which may come from a read error.

The research as a whole found: Comparison of CD4+ and CD8+ T cell repertoires was precluded by the use of bulk unsorted samples. With just four or five patients in the study, the authors point out that the findings should be validated in a larger study. Pairs of tumor regions showed greater repertoire overlap (mean roughly 35%) than tumor-adjacent pairs (roughly 17%) or tumor-blood pairs (roughly 15%), which is consistent with antigen-driven expansion. Only roughly 7-24% of top clones appeared in all five regions of a tumor, which suggests that tumor-infiltrating T cells are spatially heterogeneous. The top 250 clones accounted for a significantly greater share of the repertoire in tumors than in blood (p = 0.039). Because sequencing covered only the TCR beta chain and unpaired alpha chains were not captured, true repertoire diversity is likely underestimated.

Without any cell sorting, total RNA and DNA were extracted together from about 20-30 mg of bulk tissue using the AllPrep DNA/RNA mini kit. Between November 2015 and March 2016, 4 or 5 patients in China with histopathologically diagnosed primary liver carcinoma had surgical resection. At the time of sampling, the patients had chronic HBV infection and had not received any treatment. Each tumor was sampled at five spatially separated regions: the tumor centre plus the superior, inferior, left-lateral and right-lateral poles. More than 80% viable tumor cells were found by histology in every tumor sample. Pieces of fresh tumor and adjacent tissue were cut in half, with one half kept in RNAlater at -80 degrees C and the other half sent for histology. Starting from about 550 ng total RNA, TCRbeta-specific cDNA was produced by reverse transcription with a constant-region primer and ProtoScript II reverse transcriptase. Construction of the TCRbeta libraries relied on three nested rounds of multiplex PCR, following a slightly modified ARM-PCR procedure. Multiplex TRBV1-TRBV30 forward primers and a Cbeta reverse primer were used in the first two PCR rounds, each of which was run for approximately 11 cycles. A final 25-cycle PCR with Deep VentR polymerase added sample barcodes and Illumina adapters. Amplicons of 200-500 bp were gel-purified with a QIAquick gel extraction kit before sequencing. The TCRbeta amplicons were sequenced with 250-bp paired-end reads on an Illumina HiSeq 2500. As for how the authors treated the data: Reads were quality-trimmed with Trimmomatic v0.33, and paired reads were merged with FLASH v1.2.11 to recover full CDR3 sequences. V, D and J germline segments were assigned to the rearranged TCRbeta sequences by MiGEC v1.2.1b. VDJtools v1.0.0 computed clonotype statistics and Shannon-Wiener diversity indices. To reduce sampling bias, subsequent analyses other than the diversity analysis used only the 250 most abundant clonotypes in each sample. TCRdb reran the public reads through fastp at Q25 and MiXCR, keeping productive beta chains. Each entry merges the rows of one CDR3 protein and shows their most common DNA and genes. The authors' filters were not applied to this entry. This sample comprises 100,000 to 150,000 distinct CDR3 sequences, about 59% of them detected only once. In total, the top ten clones hold roughly 8.8% of the sample.

From the cysteine up to the phenylalanine, the CDR3 has a length of 15 residues. The entry retains the CDR3 DNA only, 45 bases that are in frame from base 1. As encoded in the germline V gene, CDR1 is SGHDN while CDR2 is FVKESK. This chain joins TRBV14 to TRBJ2-7, and 7 junction bases match TRBD1. This receptor was taken from a woman aged 55-69 years with primary liver carcinoma and hepatitis B virus infection. Sequencing was done on a sample of liver tumor tissue from sampling region 1. The sample's cell subset or site label, decoded: tumor region T1, superior pole. The DNA sequence is given as TGTGTCAGCAGCCGAGGACAGGAAGGCAACAACGAGCAGTACTTC. Its translation reads: CVSSRGQEGNNEQYF.